The 14 T cell receptor beta chains presented below share a single source sample, sequenced in a study of blood T cell repertoires in COVID-19. Profiled with immunoSEQ multiplex PCR; TCRdb holds only in-frame clones, not every one. The sample has 220,000 or so clones, approximately 90% seen once. What was sequenced was peripheral blood. These receptors originate from a woman in her forties or fifties with COVID-19, enrolled during active disease.

The rearrangement joins TRBV27 to TRBJ1-4, with D perhaps matching TRBD1 (6 bases). This CDR3 has 15 amino acids. Looked up from germline, CDR1 is MNHEY and CDR2 is SMNVEV (reference sequence). Trimming took 6 bases from V and 5 from J, leaving 16 bases between them. CDR3 region: CASRLEGVGNEKLFF. For the CDR3, the DNA is TGTGCCAGCAGACTCGAGGGGGTTGGAAATGAAAAACTGTTTTTT.

The V and J genes are TRBV28 and TRBJ1-1; no clear D gene. Germline lookup yields CDR1 MDHEN and CDR2 SYDVKM. Trimming cost V 6 bases and J 7 bases, with 39 bases left between them. CDR3 size: 21 residues. The CDR3 loop is CASRIKYFFSRALYQEGEAFF. The CDR3 region has the DNA TGTGCCAGCAGGATTAAATACTTTTTCTCTAGGGCACTCTACCAGGAGGGTGAAGCTTTCTTT. Full variable domain (remainder filled in from reference TRBV28 and TRBJ1-1): DVKVTQSSRYLVKRTGEKVFLECVQDMDHENMFWYRQDPGLGLRLIYFSYDVKMKEKGDIPEGYSVSREKKERFSLILESASTNQTSMYLCASRIKYFFSRALYQEGEAFFGQGTRLTVV.

The chain combines TRBV5-1 with TRBJ2-3; D is uncertain. With 0 bases removed from V and 4 bases from J, the gap between germline ends came to 6 bases. The CDR3 totals 13 residues. Germline CDR1 SGHRS, CDR2 YFSETQ. The CDR3 DNA is TGCGCCAGCAGCTTGGGTTTCTCAGATACGCAGTATTTT. Translating gives CASSLGFSDTQYF.

The CDR3 DNA follows: TGCGCCAGCAGAAGGACTAGCGCCGGGGAGCTGTTTTTT. Its protein product is CASRRTSAGELFF. The rearrangement uses TRBV10-2 and TRBJ2-2; the match to TRBD2 covers 9 bases. CDR3 length: 13 residues. Germline V gene lookup returns CDR1 WSHSY and CDR2 SAAADI. V shed 6 bases, J shed 6 bases, and the junction held 2 bases outside the gene matches.

The chain is built from TRBV30 and TRBJ2-2; weak D call: TRBD2 (6 bases). The V end was cut by 3 bases, the J end by 1 base, with 12 bases between. The germline CDR1 and CDR2 sequences are GTSNPN and SVGIG (reference sequence). The CDR3 is made up of 15 amino acids. In nucleotides, the CDR3 is TGTGCCTGGAGGGTTTCGGAGGGGAACACCGGGGAGCTGTTTTTT. Its protein product is CAWRVSEGNTGELFF.

The chain has TRBV11-2 and TRBJ2-1; 7 nucleotides agree with TRBD1. The ends lost 0 bases at V and 2 bases at J; junction bases unmatched: 4. The CDR3 is made up of 16 amino acids. CDR1 is SGHAT and CDR2 is FQNNGV in the germline V gene. The CDR3 DNA reads TGTGCCAGCAGCTTAGATTACAGGGGCCCCTACAATGAGCAGTTCTTC. It encodes CASSLDYRGPYNEQFF.

The chain links TRBV5-1 to TRBJ2-2, with 9 bases matching TRBD2. CDR1 and CDR2 from the germline V gene are SGHRS and YFSETQ. Unmatched junction bases numbered 10, after V lost 4 bases and J lost 6 bases. The CDR3 loop spans 16 amino acids. In nucleotides, the CDR3 is TGCGCCAGCAGCGCCAAGGACGCTAGCGGGGCCGGGGAGCTGTTTTTT. As protein: CASSAKDASGAGELFF.

The count of this clone is one. The chain links TRBV6-1 to TRBJ1-1; tentative D call: TRBD1 (5 bases). Germline CDR1 MNHNS, CDR2 SASEGT. This CDR3 spans 14 amino acids. V lost 2 bases, J lost 4 bases, and 11 bases lay in between. The CDR3 sequence is CASSERGGVTEAFF. CDR3 DNA sequence: TGTGCCAGCAGTGAACGGGGCGGGGTCACTGAAGCTTTCTTT.

The chain combines TRBV4-2 with TRBJ1-2, with a tentative D call TRBD1 (6 bases). Germline lookup yields CDR1 LGHNA and CDR2 YNFKEQ. The CDR3 has 15 residues. V was clipped by 0 bases and J by 5 bases, with 13 bases between them. This CDR3 reads CASSQDLAGEYGYTF. The CDR3 DNA reads as TGTGCCAGCAGCCAAGATCTCGCAGGGGAGTATGGCTACACCTTC.

V is TRBV7-8 and J is TRBJ1-2; maybe TRBD1 (5 bases). The V and J ends lost 1 base and 2 bases respectively, with 11 bases between them. The germline CDR1 and CDR2 sequences are SGHVS and FQNEAQ. CDR3 length equals 15 residues. CDR3: CASSLGRGENYGYTF. CDR3 DNA sequence: TGTGCCAGCAGCTTAGGTCGGGGGGAAAACTATGGCTACACCTTC.

The genes are TRBV30 and TRBJ2-3; 10 bases align to TRBD2. Per germline, CDR1 GTSNPN and CDR2 SVGIG (reference sequence). The CDR3 is 17 amino acids. V gave up 0 bases and J gave up 2 bases; unmatched junction bases: 8. DNA of the CDR3: TGTGCCTGGAGTGTAGTTGGGACTAGCGTTTTCACAGATACGCAGTATTTT. This translates into CAWSVVGTSVFTDTQYF.

This chain uses TRBV10-3 with TRBJ2-3; 11 bases agree with TRBD2. The trim removed 0 bases at V and 1 base at J, leaving 3 bases unmatched. CDR3 size: 17 residues. The germline V gene encodes CDR1 ENHRY and CDR2 SYGVKD. CDR3 sequence reads: CAISESTSGGGTDTQYF. As DNA, the CDR3 is TGTGCCATCAGTGAGTCCACTAGCGGGGGTGGCACAGATACGCAGTATTTT.

This rearrangement joins TRBV5-6 to TRBJ1-1, with a possible D match to TRBD1 (6 bases). Germline CDR1 and CDR2: SGHDT and YYEEEE. The CDR3 length is 14 residues. V lost 3 bases to trimming and J lost 2 bases, with 11 bases between them. This chain's CDR3 is CASSYDRSNTEAFF. The CDR3 DNA reads TGTGCCAGCAGCTACGACAGGTCTAACACTGAAGCTTTCTTT.

The V call is TRBV5-5, the J call TRBJ2-7; TRBD1 agrees at 7 bases. The V segment lost 0 bases and the J segment 3 bases; nucleotides outside the gene matches: 6. The length of the CDR3 is 15 residues. Germline V gene sequence: CDR1 SGHKS, CDR2 YYEKEE (reference sequence). CDR3 sequence: CASSLVGGQGYEQYF. CDR3 coding DNA: TGTGCCAGCAGCTTGGTAGGGGGCCAGGGCTACGAGCAGTACTTC.